Listed below are T cell receptor beta chains from one sample, sequenced in a study of cytomegalovirus exposure and HLA in healthy donors. Assay: immunoSEQ multiplex PCR; the TCRdb copy retains only in-frame clones and omits some. The table has some 130,000 clones, roughly 79% seen once. Source material: PBMCs. The receptors were gathered from a woman in her late teens or twenties in good health and CMV-seronegative. Both conserved end residues are part of each CDR3. The D gene is left open where the match is weak. A row's size may be missing; if present it is once, few, many or a size class.

D	J	size	V	CDR3	DNA
-	TRBJ2-7	-	TRBV5-1	CASRGVFNEQYF	TGCGCCAGCAGAGGGGTTTTCAACGAGCAGTACTTC
-	TRBJ1-1	-	TRBV7-9	CASSHRDPLPDTEAFF	TGTGCCAGCAGCCACAGGGATCCCCTTCCGGACACTGAAGCTTTCTTT
TRBD1	TRBJ2-7	-	TRBV5-8	CASSLALMSGGYPEQYF	TGTGCCAGCAGCTTGGCTTTGATGTCAGGGGGCTATCCCGAGCAGTACTTC
-	TRBJ2-5	-	TRBV6-5	CASSSSGGFGETQYF	TGTGCCAGCAGCTCTAGTGGGGGCTTTGGGGAGACCCAGTACTTC
-	TRBJ1-5	-	TRBV28	CASSLWANSNQPQHF	TGTGCCAGCAGTTTATGGGCCAATAGCAATCAGCCCCAGCATTTT
TRBD2	TRBJ2-7	-	TRBV6-1	CASLAGRSYEQYF	TGTGCCAGCTTAGCGGGCCGCTCCTACGAGCAGTACTTC
-	TRBJ1-2	few	TRBV19	CVSQGNSNYGYTF	TGTGTCAGCCAGGGAAACTCTAACTATGGCTACACCTTC
-	TRBJ1-2	-	TRBV6-5	CASSYSKHRAYGYTF	TGTGCCAGCAGTTACTCGAAGCACAGGGCCTATGGCTACACCTTC
-	TRBJ1-2	-	TRBV29-1	CSVESGAPGYTF	TGCAGCGTTGAAAGTGGGGCGCCCGGCTACACCTTC
-	TRBJ2-3	-	TRBV5-1	CASSLTSRDTQYF	TGCGCCAGCAGCTTGACATCCCGTGATACGCAGTATTTT
-	TRBJ2-2	few	TRBV7-9	CSSSLVAGELFF	TGTTCCAGCAGCTTAGTGGCTGGGGAGCTGTTTTTT
-	TRBJ1-2	-	TRBV20-1	CSASVAGGSTF	-
TRBD1	TRBJ1-6	-	TRBV30	CAWKSTGMDSPLHF	TGTGCCTGGAAATCGACAGGGATGGATTCACCCCTCCACTTT
-	TRBJ2-2	-	TRBV14	CASSLRLGPGELFF	TGTGCCAGCAGCCTCAGACTAGGCCCCGGGGAGCTGTTTTTT
-	TRBJ2-3	-	TRBV15	CATRDRQASTDTQYF	TGTGCCACCAGGGATCGACAGGCTAGCACAGATACGCAGTATTTT
TRBD1	TRBJ2-1	-	TRBV18	CASSPRQGNEQFF	TGTGCCAGCTCACCAAGACAGGGCAATGAGCAGTTCTTC
-	TRBJ1-2	-	TRBV10-1	CASSPTANYGYTF	TGCGCCAGCAGTCCGACAGCCAACTATGGCTACACCTTC
-	TRBJ2-2	-	TRBV7-2	CASSLVFTGELFF	TGTGCCAGCAGCTTAGTATTTACCGGGGAGCTGTTTTTT
-	TRBJ2-6	-	TRBV5-6	CASSSIRQVGSGANVLTF	TGTGCCAGCAGCTCTATTCGACAGGTGGGAAGTGGGGCCAACGTCCTGACTTTC
-	TRBJ2-7	-	TRBV5-4	CASSLAGSHEQYF	TGTGCCAGCAGCTTGGCGGGGTCCCACGAGCAGTACTTC
TRBD2	TRBJ2-2	few	TRBV30	CAWSDRPGRAGELFF	TGTGCCTGGAGTGATCGGCCGGGGAGGGCCGGGGAGCTGTTTTTT
-	TRBJ2-2	-	TRBV5-4	CASKSISSGELFF	TGTGCCAGCAAGAGTATCTCCTCCGGGGAGCTGTTTTTT
-	TRBJ2-2	once	TRBV19	CASSGGELFF	TGTGCCAGTAGCGGCGGGGAGCTGTTTTTT
TRBD1	TRBJ2-7	-	TRBV6-5	CASSPETGGYEQYF	TGTGCCAGCTCTCCTGAGACAGGGGGCTACGAGCAGTACTTC
-	TRBJ2-7	-	TRBV7-2	CASSLEGDSYEQYF	TGTGCCAGCAGCTTAGAGGGGGACTCCTACGAGCAGTACTTC
-	TRBJ2-7	-	TRBV2	CASSDGARTYEQYF	TGTGCCAGCAGTGATGGGGCACGGACCTACGAGCAGTACTTC
-	TRBJ1-1	-	TRBV21-1	CASSNHRGLVSTEAFF	TGTGCCAGCAGCAACCACAGGGGGTTAGTATCCACTGAAGCTTTCTTT
TRBD1	TRBJ1-1	-	TRBV19	CASSRQGNTEAFF	TGTGCCAGTAGTCGACAGGGGAACACTGAAGCTTTCTTT
-	TRBJ1-1	-	TRBV18	CASSPLVDSRAFF	TGTGCCAGCTCACCTCTGGTGGACTCGAGGGCTTTCTTT
-	TRBJ1-5	-	TRBV5-6	CASSSASGLGNQPQHF	TGTGCCAGCAGCTCCGCCAGCGGGCTTGGCAATCAGCCCCAGCATTTT
TRBD2	TRBJ2-7	-	TRBV27	CASSPHLPGLAGVPYEQYF	TGTGCCAGCAGTCCGCATCTACCGGGACTAGCGGGAGTACCCTACGAGCAGTACTTC
-	TRBJ1-1	-	TRBV30	CAWSLYRGTEAFF	TGTGCCTGGAGCCTATATCGGGGGACTGAAGCTTTCTTT
TRBD2	TRBJ2-3	-	TRBV7-8	CASSPGTRTLNTQYF	TGTGCCAGCAGCCCCGGGACTAGAACTTTAAATACGCAGTATTTT
TRBD1	TRBJ1-2	-	TRBV15	CATSSDRGTYGYTF	TGTGCCACCAGCAGCGACAGGGGGACCTATGGCTACACCTTC
TRBD1	TRBJ1-2	few	TRBV5-1	CASSRAQGAYGYTF	TGCGCCAGCAGCCGGGCGCAGGGGGCCTATGGCTACACCTTC
TRBD1	TRBJ2-2	-	TRBV30	CAWETGADYTGELFF	TGTGCCTGGGAGACAGGGGCGGATTACACCGGGGAGCTGTTTTTT
TRBD2	TRBJ2-1	-	TRBV4-2	CASSQDLSGRAHEQFF	TGTGCCAGCAGCCAAGATCTTAGCGGGAGGGCACATGAGCAGTTCTTC
-	TRBJ1-2	-	TRBV29-1	CSVPKEGHSGYTF	TGCAGCGTTCCAAAGGAGGGCCACTCGGGCTACACCTTC
-	TRBJ2-5	-	TRBV5-6	CASSPDPRGSETQYF	TGTGCCAGCAGCCCCGACCCCCGGGGTTCAGAGACCCAGTACTTC
-	TRBJ2-2	-	TRBV7-9	CASSRLLADLTGELFF	TGTGCCAGCAGCCGCCTGTTAGCGGATCTCACCGGGGAGCTGTTTTTT
-	TRBJ2-7	-	TRBV6-1	CASSEATVRHQPYEQYF	TGTGCCAGCAGTGAAGCTACGGTAAGACACCAACCCTACGAGCAGTACTTC
-	TRBJ2-5	-	TRBV18	CASSLGPRGETQYF	TGTGCCAGCTCACTGGGGCCTAGGGGCGAGACCCAGTACTTC
TRBD2	TRBJ2-3	-	TRBV19	CASSRLAGTDTQYF	TGTGCCAGTAGTCGACTAGCGGGCACAGATACGCAGTATTTT
-	TRBJ2-5	few	TRBV27	CASSLGPSETQYF	TGTGCCAGCAGTTTAGGCCCTTCGGAGACCCAGTACTTC
TRBD2	TRBJ2-2	-	TRBV18	CASSEIAGETGELFF	TGTGCCAGCTCCGAGATAGCGGGAGAGACCGGGGAGCTGTTTTTT
TRBD2	TRBJ2-1	-	TRBV6-6	CASSPTSGRANEQFF	TGTGCCAGCAGTCCCACTAGCGGGAGGGCCAATGAGCAGTTCTTC
TRBD1	TRBJ2-3	-	TRBV6-4	CASSAGTGGADTQYF	TGTGCCAGCAGTGCCGGGACAGGGGGCGCAGATACGCAGTATTTT
TRBD2	TRBJ2-5	few	TRBV7-9	CSSSFLSGRLGETQYF	TGTTCCAGCAGCTTCCTTAGCGGGAGACTTGGGGAGACCCAGTACTTC
-	TRBJ1-1	-	TRBV28	CATIRNTEAFF	TGTGCCACCATCAGGAACACTGAAGCTTTCTTT
-	TRBJ1-1	-	TRBV5-8	CASRHRQGINTEAFF	TGTGCCAGCAGGCACCGGCAGGGCATTAACACTGAAGCTTTCTTT